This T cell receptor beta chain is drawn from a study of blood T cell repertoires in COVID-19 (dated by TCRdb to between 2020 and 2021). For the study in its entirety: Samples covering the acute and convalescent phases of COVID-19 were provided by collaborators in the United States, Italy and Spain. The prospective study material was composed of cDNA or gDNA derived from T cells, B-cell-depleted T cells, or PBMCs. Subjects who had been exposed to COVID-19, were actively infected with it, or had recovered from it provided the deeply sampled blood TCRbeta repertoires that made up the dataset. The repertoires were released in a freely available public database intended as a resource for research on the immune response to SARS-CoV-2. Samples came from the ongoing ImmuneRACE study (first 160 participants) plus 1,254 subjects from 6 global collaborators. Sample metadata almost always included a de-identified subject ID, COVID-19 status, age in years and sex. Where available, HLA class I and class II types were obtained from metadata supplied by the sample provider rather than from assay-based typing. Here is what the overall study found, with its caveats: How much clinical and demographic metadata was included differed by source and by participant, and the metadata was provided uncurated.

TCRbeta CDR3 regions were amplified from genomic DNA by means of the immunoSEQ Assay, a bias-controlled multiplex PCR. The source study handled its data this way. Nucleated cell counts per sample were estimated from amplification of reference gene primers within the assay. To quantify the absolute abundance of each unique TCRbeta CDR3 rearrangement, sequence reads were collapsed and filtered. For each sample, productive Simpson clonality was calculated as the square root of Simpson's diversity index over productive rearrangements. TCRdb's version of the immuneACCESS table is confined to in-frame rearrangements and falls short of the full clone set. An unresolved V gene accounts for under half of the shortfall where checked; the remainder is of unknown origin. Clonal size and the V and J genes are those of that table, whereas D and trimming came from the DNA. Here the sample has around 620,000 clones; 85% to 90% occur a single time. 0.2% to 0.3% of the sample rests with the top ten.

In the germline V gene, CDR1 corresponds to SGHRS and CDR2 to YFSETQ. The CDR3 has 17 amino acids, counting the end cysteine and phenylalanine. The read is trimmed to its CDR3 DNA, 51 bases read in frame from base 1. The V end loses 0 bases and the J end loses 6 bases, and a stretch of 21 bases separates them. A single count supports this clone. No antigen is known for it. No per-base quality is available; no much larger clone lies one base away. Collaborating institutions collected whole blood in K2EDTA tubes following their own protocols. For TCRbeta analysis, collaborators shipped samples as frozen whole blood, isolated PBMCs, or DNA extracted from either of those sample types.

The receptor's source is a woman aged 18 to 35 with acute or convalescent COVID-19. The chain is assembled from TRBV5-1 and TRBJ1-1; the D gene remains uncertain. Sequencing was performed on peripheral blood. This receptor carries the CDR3 CASSLDKVVFGDPEAFF. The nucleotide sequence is TGCGCCAGCAGCTTGGACAAGGTAGTATTCGGAGACCCTGAAGCTTTCTTT.